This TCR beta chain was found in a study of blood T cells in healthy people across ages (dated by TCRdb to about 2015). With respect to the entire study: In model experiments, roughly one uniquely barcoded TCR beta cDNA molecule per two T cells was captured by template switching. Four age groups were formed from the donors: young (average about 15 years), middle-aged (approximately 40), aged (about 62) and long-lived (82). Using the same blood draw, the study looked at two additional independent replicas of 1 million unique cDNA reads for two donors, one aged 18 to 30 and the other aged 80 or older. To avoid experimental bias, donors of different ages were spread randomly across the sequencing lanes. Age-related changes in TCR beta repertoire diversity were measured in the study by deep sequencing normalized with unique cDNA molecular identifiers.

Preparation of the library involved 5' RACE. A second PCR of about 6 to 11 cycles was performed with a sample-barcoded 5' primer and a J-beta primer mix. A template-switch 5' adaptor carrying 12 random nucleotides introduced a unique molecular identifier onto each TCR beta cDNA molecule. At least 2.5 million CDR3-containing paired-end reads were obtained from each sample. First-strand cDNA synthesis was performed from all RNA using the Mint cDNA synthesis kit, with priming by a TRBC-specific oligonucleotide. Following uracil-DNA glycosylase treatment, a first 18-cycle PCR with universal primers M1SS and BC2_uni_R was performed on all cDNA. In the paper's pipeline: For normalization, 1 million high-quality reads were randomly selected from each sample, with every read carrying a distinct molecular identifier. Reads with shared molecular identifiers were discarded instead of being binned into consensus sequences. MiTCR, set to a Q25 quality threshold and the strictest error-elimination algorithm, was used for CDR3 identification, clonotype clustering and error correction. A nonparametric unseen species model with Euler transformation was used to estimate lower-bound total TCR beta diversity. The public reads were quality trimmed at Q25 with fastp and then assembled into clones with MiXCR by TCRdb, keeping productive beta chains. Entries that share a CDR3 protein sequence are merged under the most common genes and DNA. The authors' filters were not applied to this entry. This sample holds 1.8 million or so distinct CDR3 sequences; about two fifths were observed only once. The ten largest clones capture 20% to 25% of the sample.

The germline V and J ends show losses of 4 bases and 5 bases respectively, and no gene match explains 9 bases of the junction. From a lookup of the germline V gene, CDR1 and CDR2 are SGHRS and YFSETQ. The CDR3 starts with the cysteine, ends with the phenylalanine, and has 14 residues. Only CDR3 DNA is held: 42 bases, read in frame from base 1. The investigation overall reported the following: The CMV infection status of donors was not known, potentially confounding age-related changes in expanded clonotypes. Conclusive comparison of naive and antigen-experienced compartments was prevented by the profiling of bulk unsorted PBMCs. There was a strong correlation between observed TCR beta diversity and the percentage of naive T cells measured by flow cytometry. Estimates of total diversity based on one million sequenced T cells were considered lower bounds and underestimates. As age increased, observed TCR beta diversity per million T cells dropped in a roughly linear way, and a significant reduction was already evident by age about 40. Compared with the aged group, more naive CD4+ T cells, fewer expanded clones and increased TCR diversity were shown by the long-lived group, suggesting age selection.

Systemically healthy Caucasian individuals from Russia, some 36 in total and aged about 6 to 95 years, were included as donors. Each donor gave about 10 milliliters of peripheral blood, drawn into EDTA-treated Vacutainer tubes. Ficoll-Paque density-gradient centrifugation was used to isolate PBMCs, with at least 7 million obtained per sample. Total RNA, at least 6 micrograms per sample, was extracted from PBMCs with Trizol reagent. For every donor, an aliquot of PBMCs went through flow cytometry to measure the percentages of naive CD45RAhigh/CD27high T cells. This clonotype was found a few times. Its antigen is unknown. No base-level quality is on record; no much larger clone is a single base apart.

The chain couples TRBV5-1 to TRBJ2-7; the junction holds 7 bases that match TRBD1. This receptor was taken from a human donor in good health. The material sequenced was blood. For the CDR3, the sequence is CASSLRQGGDEQYF. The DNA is TGCGCCAGCAGCCTACGACAGGGTGGCGACGAGCAGTACTTC.